This T cell receptor beta chain was documented in a study of cytomegalovirus exposure and HLA in healthy donors. Findings of the study overall: Both high specificity and high sensitivity reportedly marked the classifier's diagnosis of cytomegalovirus status.

Losses at the gene ends were 4 bases for V and 3 bases for J; bases not matched to a gene: 8. This CDR3 region has 15 residues. Germline V gene data show CDR1 as MNHEY and CDR2 as SMNVEV (reference sequence). Points on this clone: Its target is unknown.

Clones were sequenced by immunoSEQ multiplex PCR, and TCRdb holds only the in-frame ones, with some missing. The data show 78,000 or so clones, 85% to 95% seen once. J is TRBJ1-2 and V is TRBV27; TRBD1 matches 7 bases. The TCR sequence derives from a woman younger than 30 in good health and CMV-seropositive. The material sequenced was PBMCs. The CDR3, as DNA: TGTGCCAGCAGTTCTACAGGGGTTTTGGACTATGGCTACACCTTC. Translation gives CASSSTGVLDYGYTF.